A single sample is the source of the 31 T cell receptor beta chains below, sequenced in a study of shared clonotypes between healthy human individuals. The data were produced by immunoSEQ multiplex PCR, yet TCRdb's version contains in-frame clones alone and is incomplete. The sample contains roughly 2.4 million clones, approximately 96% of which appear only once. Material for sequencing was naive CD4+ T cells sorted from blood. Noted subset: CD45RA+ positively selected. These receptors all stem from a man younger than 30 in good health.

The rearrangement joins TRBV11-2 to TRBJ2-7; D assignment may be TRBD1 or TRBD2 (5 bases each). V was pared by 4 bases and J by 2 bases, with 12 bases between. The CDR3 contains 14 residues. Germline loops: CDR1 SGHAT, CDR2 FQNNGV. The CDR3 nucleotides are TGTGCCAGCAGCTCGACTGGGGGAACCTACGAGCAGTACTTC. Translation: CASSSTGGTYEQYF.

This clone was detected a few times. The chain uses TRBV19 and TRBJ1-2; a weak D match, TRBD1 (6 bases). The CDR3 is 15 amino acids. Germline lookup yields CDR1 LNHDA and CDR2 SQIVND (reference sequence). Trimming removed 5 bases at V and 2 bases at J, with 15 bases between. This CDR3 is CASSPRQDLNYGYTF. CDR3 DNA sequence: TGTGCCAGTAGTCCCCGACAGGATCTAAACTATGGCTACACCTTC.

V gene TRBV14 combines with J gene TRBJ2-1; 11 nucleotides agree with TRBD2. Germline lookup yields CDR1 SGHDN and CDR2 FVKESK. The CDR3 length is 19 residues. V gave up 3 bases and J gave up 5 bases; unmatched junction bases: 15. The CDR3 loop is CASSQRLAGGEGRNNEQFF. In DNA, the CDR3 is TGTGCCAGCAGCCAGAGGCTAGCGGGGGGAGAGGGAAGGAACAATGAGCAGTTCTTC.

Worth noting for this clone: The sample contains more than one DNA sequence encoding this CDR3. This chain joins TRBV27 and TRBJ1-5; D is unresolved. V lost 0 bases and J lost 0, with 9 bases in between. This CDR3 has 16 residues. From germline, CDR1 is MNHEY and CDR2 SMNVEV (reference sequence). The CDR3: CASSLSGGPSNQPQHF. As DNA, the CDR3 is TGTGCCAGCAGTTTATCCGGCGGACCTAGCAATCAGCCCCAGCATTTT.

This chain connects TRBV6-1 to TRBJ2-7; D perhaps matches TRBD2 (6 bases). In germline, CDR1 is MNHNS, CDR2 SASEGT. The CDR3 spans 12 residues. The CDR3: CASSPLGGLSAV. The CDR3 DNA follows: TGTGCCAGCAGCCCCCTCGGGGGACTTTCAGCGGTC.

The chain has TRBV25-1 and TRBJ2-7; a possible D gene is TRBD2 (6 bases). Germline CDR1 and CDR2: MGHDK and SYGVNS. The CDR3 sequence is 15 residues long. Trimming removed 10 bases from V and 1 base from J, with 20 bases in between. The CDR3 loop reads CATETRRGGSYEQYF. The CDR3 DNA reads TGTGCCACCGAGACAAGACGGGGAGGTTCCTACGAGCAGTACTTC.

The chain carries TRBV28 and TRBJ2-5; 9 positions match TRBD2. Germline CDR1 and CDR2: MDHEN and SYDVKM. The length of the CDR3 is 15 residues. V shed 6 bases and J 4 bases; nucleotides not matched to a gene: 9. The CDR3, as DNA: TGTGCCAGCAGACCCAGCGGGGGGCCCGGAGAGACCCAGTACTTC. Encoded protein: CASRPSGGPGETQYF.

As concerns this clone: Other DNA sequences in the sample encode the same CDR3. This chain joins TRBV30 and TRBJ1-4; D gene unclear. The CDR3 totals 13 residues. V lost 0 bases to trimming and J lost 6 bases, with 8 bases between them. Per germline, CDR1 GTSNPN and CDR2 SVGIG (reference sequence). CDR3: CAWSVRADEKLFF. For the CDR3, the DNA is TGTGCCTGGAGTGTAAGGGCGGATGAAAAACTGTTTTTT.

This clone was detected once. The same CDR3 also results from other DNA sequences found in this sample. This chain uses TRBV6-4 with TRBJ2-2, with TRBD1 matching 9 bases. Germline V gene data show CDR1 as MRHNA and CDR2 as SNTAGT. This CDR3 is 14 amino acids long. V dropped 4 bases and J dropped 5; count of bases not matched to a gene: 2. The CDR3 DNA is TGTGCCAGCAGTGCGACAGGGGGAACCGGGGAGCTGTTTTTT. This codes for CASSATGGTGELFF.

The chain uses TRBV10-3 and TRBJ2-6; D remains ambiguous. CDR1 and CDR2 (germline): ENHRY, SYGVKD. This CDR3 is 14 amino acids long. The germline V and J ends were trimmed by 10 bases and 0 bases, with 10 bases remaining between them. The CDR3 DNA reads as TGTGCCACATACATAGACTCTGGGGCCAACGTCCTGACTTTC. Protein sequence: CATYIDSGANVLTF.

The chain couples TRBV6-6 to TRBJ1-1, with D perhaps TRBD1 (5 bases). The V end lost 9 bases, the J end lost 11 bases, and 16 bases lay between the germline ends. This CDR3 is built from 11 residues. Germline CDR1 and CDR2: MNHNY and SVGAGI (reference sequence). CDR3 protein: CASFRDPEAFF. As DNA, the CDR3 is TGTGCCAGTTTTCGGGACCCGGAGGCTTTCTTT.

J is TRBJ1-2 and V is TRBV28; D remains ambiguous. Trimming left V 7 bases short and J 1 base short, with 13 bases between. Germline loops: CDR1 MDHEN, CDR2 SYDVKM. CDR3 length: 14 amino acids. Here the CDR3 DNA reads TGTGCCAGCACGGACCGGGCTTTTAACTATGGCTACACCTTC. Translating it yields CASTDRAFNYGYTF.

J is TRBJ2-2 and V is TRBV18, with 10 bases matching TRBD1. V lost 6 bases to trimming and J lost 6 bases; unmatched junction nucleotides: 16. The CDR3 runs 18 residues. Germline V gives CDR1 KGHSH, CDR2 LQKENI. CDR3 in amino acids: CASSLTGRQGASPGELFF. The DNA of the CDR3 is TGTGCCAGCTCCCTCACCGGGCGACAGGGGGCCTCCCCCGGGGAGCTGTTTTTT.

As to this clone: Other nucleotide sequences in the sample specify the same CDR3. The rearrangement uses TRBV30 and TRBJ2-7, with 7 bases fitting TRBD1. V gave up 3 bases and J gave up 4 bases; unmatched junction bases: 6. This CDR3 comprises 13 residues. Looked up from germline, CDR1 is GTSNPN and CDR2 is SVGIG (reference sequence). The CDR3 protein is CAWSEGQPYEQYF. CDR3 nucleotide sequence: TGTGCCTGGAGCGAGGGACAGCCTTACGAGCAGTACTTC.

The J gene is TRBJ2-7, the V gene TRBV9; 8 bases line up with TRBD2. Germline lookup yields CDR1 SGDLS and CDR2 YYNGEE. CDR3 size: 15 residues. Unmatched junction bases numbered 7, after V lost 2 bases and J lost 3 bases. CDR3 nucleotides: TGTGCCAGCAGCGTTACGACTAGCGCGCTCTACGAGCAGTACTTC. This gives the protein CASSVTTSALYEQYF.

The rearrangement joins TRBV2 to TRBJ1-6, with D possibly TRBD1 on 5 matching bases. V lost 6 bases, J lost 0 bases, and 18 bases lay in between. This CDR3 has 18 amino acids. From germline, CDR1 is SNHLY and CDR2 FYNNEI. For the CDR3, the DNA is TGTGCCAGCAGCCCTTCATCTCCAGGGAGCTCCTATAATTCACCCCTCCACTTT. Its protein product is CASSPSSPGSSYNSPLHF.

CDR3 residues: CASSFRDQRVLQFF. CDR3 DNA sequence: TGTGCCAGTAGTTTCCGGGACCAGAGGGTACTGCAGTTCTTC. V and J are TRBV19 and TRBJ2-1; D might be TRBD1 or TRBD2, each matching 5 bases. Trimming left V 5 bases short and J 12 bases short, with 20 bases between. The germline V gene has CDR1 LNHDA and CDR2 SQIVND (reference sequence). This CDR3 is 14 amino acids long.

The chain recombines TRBV9 with TRBJ1-2; 7 bases are a match to TRBD1. The CDR3 totals 17 residues. V shed 3 bases and J 1 base; nucleotides not matched to a gene: 12. Germline CDR1 SGDLS, CDR2 YYNGEE. CDR3 sequence: CASSDSHRGGFNYGYTF. The CDR3 DNA sequence: TGTGCCAGCAGCGATTCGCACAGGGGCGGGTTTAACTATGGCTACACCTTC.

Note on this clone: The same CDR3 arises from other DNA sequences in this sample as well. The chain couples TRBV4-3 to TRBJ1-5; TRBD1 aligns across 7 bases. The CDR3 covers 15 residues. With 3 bases clipped from V and 0 bases from J, the junction kept 2 bases outside the gene matches. Germline loops: CDR1 LGHNA, CDR2 YSLEER. The CDR3 loop reads CASSQDRNSNQPQHF. In nucleotides, the CDR3 is TGCGCCAGCAGCCAGGACAGGAATAGCAATCAGCCCCAGCATTTT.

In nucleotides, the CDR3 is TGTGCCAGCAGTAGAGCAGGGACAGGGAAATACGAGCAGTACTTC. This codes for CASSRAGTGKYEQYF. The V and J genes are TRBV7-9 and TRBJ2-7; 9 bases are a match to TRBD1. Germline values: CDR1 SEHNR, CDR2 FQNEAQ (reference sequence). This CDR3 spans 15 amino acids. Germline trimming cut 6 bases from V and 4 bases from J; bases unmatched to any gene: 10.

The V call is TRBV6-6, the J call TRBJ2-7, with a weak D call TRBD2 (6 bases). The CDR3 covers 12 residues. V dropped 8 bases and J dropped 5 bases, with 13 bases sitting between them. Germline CDR1 MNHNY, CDR2 SVGAGI (reference sequence). The CDR3 bases are TGTGCCAGCGGCTCTAGCGTCCACGAGCAGTACTTC. This sequence encodes CASGSSVHEQYF.

The chain links TRBV28 to TRBJ2-1; perhaps TRBD2 as D (6 bases). V was cut by 3 bases and J by 10 bases, with 22 bases left in between. The germline gives CDR1 MDHEN, CDR2 SYDVKM. CDR3 length: 16 residues. The CDR3 nucleotides read TGTGCCAGCAGTTTTGATTTTCTGAAGGGAGGAAGAGAGCAGTTCTTC. Protein: CASSFDFLKGGREQFF.

This chain links TRBV2 with TRBJ1-6; D is possibly TRBD1 (5 bases). This CDR3 has 15 residues. Germline V lookup: CDR1 SNHLY, CDR2 FYNNEI. Trimming left V 7 bases short and J 6 bases short, with 16 bases between. CDR3 in amino acids: CASKGQNGPNSPLHF. The CDR3 DNA reads TGTGCCAGCAAGGGGCAGAACGGCCCTAATTCACCCCTCCACTTT.

This chain uses TRBV6-1 with TRBJ1-5, with 11 bases matching TRBD1. The junction had 5 bases not matched to a gene; V was cut back by 8 bases and J by 5 bases. CDR1 is MNHNS, CDR2 SASEGT, per germline. The CDR3 length is 14 residues. The CDR3, as DNA: TGTGCCAGCTGTGGACAGGGGGCATATCAGCCCCAGCATTTT. This encodes CASCGQGAYQPQHF.

CDR3 sequence (DNA): TGTGCCAGCAGCGAAGGGAGGCAGATCAATCAGCCCCAGCATTTT. It codes for CASSEGRQINQPQHF. The chain has TRBV4-2 and TRBJ1-5; D is unclear. The CDR3 contains 15 residues. The germline V gene encodes CDR1 LGHNA and CDR2 YNFKEQ. The V end lost 5 bases, the J end lost 3 bases, and 14 bases lay between the germline ends.

V gene TRBV7-9 combines with J gene TRBJ1-6; possible D gene TRBD1, 5 bases. Trimming stripped 5 bases from V and 9 bases from J, with 20 bases between. This CDR3 comprises 16 residues. CDR1 and CDR2 (germline): SEHNR, FQNEAQ (reference sequence). Here the CDR3 DNA reads TGTGCCAGCAGCCGATTACGGCCAGGGTGGTCTTCACCCCTCCACTTT. This codes for CASSRLRPGWSSPLHF.

The chain uses TRBV18 and TRBJ2-4; no clear D. Germline-derived CDR1 and CDR2 are KGHSH and LQKENI. V lost 0 bases, J lost 2 bases, and 8 bases lay in between. The CDR3 loop spans 15 amino acids. CDR3 in amino acids: CASSPPGSTKNIQYF. CDR3 nucleotide sequence: TGTGCCAGCTCACCACCGGGCAGTACCAAAAACATTCAGTACTTC.

The rearrangement links TRBV11-2 to TRBJ1-1; TRBD1 is a possible D gene (5 bases). The CDR3 length is 16 residues. Trimming stripped 10 bases from V and 6 bases from J, with 27 bases between. Germline lookup yields CDR1 SGHAT and CDR2 FQNNGV. CDR3 sequence reads: CATRSGRGRPSAEAFF. CDR3 sequence (DNA): TGTGCCACCCGATCCGGGAGGGGAAGGCCAAGCGCTGAAGCTTTCTTT.

V and J are TRBV5-1 and TRBJ1-2, with TRBD1 matching 7 bases. The CDR3 runs to 15 residues. V dropped 1 base and J dropped 2; count of bases not matched to a gene: 5. Looked up from germline, CDR1 is SGHRS and CDR2 is YFSETQ. The CDR3 is CASSLLSTGNYGYTF. Written as DNA, the CDR3 is TGCGCCAGCAGCTTGTTATCGACAGGGAACTATGGCTACACCTTC.

The chain couples TRBV6-1 to TRBJ2-5; 10 nucleotides align to TRBD2. The CDR3 contains 17 residues. Trimming removed 4 bases from V and 5 bases from J; junction bases left unmatched: 13. The germline V gene has CDR1 MNHNS and CDR2 SASEGT. For the CDR3, the DNA is TGTGCCAGCAGTGTGGGACTAGCGCCGCGGGGAATGGAGACCCAGTACTTC. Translating gives CASSVGLAPRGMETQYF.

The chain recombines TRBV30 with TRBJ1-6, with D possibly being TRBD1 (6 bases). CDR3 length: 12 residues. CDR1 and CDR2 from the germline V gene are GTSNPN and SVGIG (reference sequence). V gave up 2 bases and J gave up 17 bases, with 16 bases separating them. CDR3 DNA: TGTGCCTGGAGTCCACAGGGACCCATCATCCACTTT. This codes for CAWSPQGPIIHF.